A selection of T cell receptor beta chains follows, all from one sample in a study of beta chain features in type 1 diabetes. The data were produced by immunoSEQ multiplex PCR, yet TCRdb's version contains in-frame clones alone and is incomplete. The data show 330,000 or so clones, about 14% seen once. The sequencing sample was made of central memory CD4+ T cells from blood. The receptors originated from a man in his thirties or forties in good health. The CDR3 runs from the conserved cysteine through the conserved F or W.

J,length,V,CDR3
TRBJ2-6,12,TRBV9,CASSSTLDVLTF
TRBJ1-4,13,TRBV29-1,CSAKTGGNEKLFF
TRBJ1-2,12,TRBV7-8,CASSSSGYGYTF
TRBJ2-4,12,TRBV6-5,CASRRNINIQYF
TRBJ2-1,14,TRBV19,CASSNQGTTLVQFF
TRBJ1-1,13,TRBV18,CASSPGDQGVAFF
TRBJ2-7,13,TRBV5-4,CASSLQGAYEQYF
TRBJ2-4,13,TRBV2,CASSELAKNIQYF
TRBJ2-5,14,TRBV7-2,CASSIAPLAETQYF
TRBJ2-1,14,TRBV6-5,CASRGFGYHNEQFF
TRBJ2-1,13,TRBV2,CARPDRNYNEQFF
TRBJ2-3,12,TRBV9,CASSDTTDTQYF
TRBJ1-1,11,TRBV20-1,CSATLSVRDFF
TRBJ1-4,12,TRBV6-1,CASSSSSEKLFF